The present TCR beta chain was sequenced within a study of blood T cell repertoires in COVID-19. Study-level information: Acute-phase and convalescent COVID-19 samples originated in the United States, Italy and Spain. PBMCs, B-cell-depleted T cells, or T cells were the source of the cDNA or gDNA that made up the material.

V was clipped by 5 bases and J by 3 bases, with 17 bases between them. The length of the CDR3 is 15 residues. Germline lookup yields CDR1 SGHAT and CDR2 FQNNGV. Original processing methods: Reference gene primer amplification in the assay estimated nucleated cell counts. The data were produced by immunoSEQ multiplex PCR, yet TCRdb's version contains in-frame clones alone and is incomplete. V and J calls and clone size are given by that table; D and trimming were obtained from the DNA. The table includes nearly 95,000 clones, around 87% detected once. The sequence was collected from a human donor with acute or convalescent COVID-19. The donor label of this sample is uncertain. The sequencing input was peripheral blood. The rearrangement links TRBV11-2 to TRBJ2-7, with D tentatively TRBD2 (6 bases). CDR3 DNA: TGTGCCAGCAGCCGCGCGGGGCAGCGGCACTACGAGCAGTACTTC. Translated, it gives CASSRAGQRHYEQYF.